The sequence of this T cell receptor (beta chain) was determined in a study of OX40 agonist ivuxolimab in advanced cancers. Regarding the research as a whole: Ivuxolimab was a fully human IgG2 agonistic monoclonal antibody targeting the costimulatory receptor OX40 (CD134). Intravenous ivuxolimab was administered to patients every 2 weeks at six dose levels: 0.01, 0.1, 0.3, 1.5, 3 and 10 mg/kg. Among the roughly 50 dose-escalation patients, 19 had hepatocellular carcinoma, 15 or so melanoma, 9 renal cell carcinoma and 9 head and neck cancer. In the dose-escalation cohort, approximately 82% of patients were male, and the mean age was roughly 56 years with a range of 23 to 79. Prior anti-PD-1, anti-PD-L1 or anti-CTLA-4 therapy was permitted, and approximately 41% of dose-escalation patients had received checkpoint inhibitors. Partial responses occurred in three dose-escalation patients: two with cutaneous melanoma and one with hepatocellular carcinoma. Peripheral TCRbeta sequencing aimed to test whether ivuxolimab altered TCR sequence diversity and caused clonal T-cell expansion. The paper reports the monotherapy dose-escalation portion (N ≈ 50 patients) of the phase I ivuxolimab trial. Study-wide conclusions, independent of this receptor: After ivuxolimab, expanded clones were on average more numerous among CD8+ T cells than among CD4+ T cells. Which antigens the clonally expanded peripheral T cells were specific for was not determined. Partial responders in the 0.1-3.0 mg/kg groups had among the lowest normalized peripheral clonal expansion, especially among CD8+ T cells. Clonal expansion of both CD4+ and CD8+ blood T cells was observed from baseline to week 6 at doses 0.1 to 3.0 mg/kg. Low levels of normalized T-cell clonal expansion were also seen in some patients who did not respond.

The trial excluded patients who had a history of autoimmune disease or who were on systemic immunosuppression. Peripheral blood for TCR sequencing was drawn from every dose cohort at baseline, at cycle 4 day 1 and at cycle 7 day 1. Samples were obtained from an open-label, multicenter, first-in-human phase I dose-escalation trial of ivuxolimab. Adults with locally advanced or metastatic melanoma, renal cell carcinoma, hepatocellular carcinoma or head and neck squamous cell carcinoma were enrolled in the trial. Before TCR sequencing, CD4+ T cells and CD8+ T cells were sorted from peripheral blood as separate populations. As to this clone: Its antigen is still unknown. The sample holds no much larger clone one base away, and base qualities are not on file.

Genomic DNA was isolated from the sorted cells so that the TCRbeta CDR3 region could be sequenced. The immunoSEQ Assay was used to sequence the TCRbeta CDR3 regions. The table comes from immuneACCESS by way of TCRdb, which keeps in-frame sequences with V and J called. Part of the clones is missing from these tables; in studies checked, under half for an unresolved V gene and the rest for unknown reasons. In this sample the table shows about 82,000 clones, around 90% of which occur a single time. The ten largest clones represent 2% to 2.5% of the sample. The germline ends are 17 bases apart after V is trimmed by 4 bases and J by 4 bases. Spanning cysteine to phenylalanine, the CDR3 consists of 15 amino acids. The DNA shown is the 45-base CDR3, in frame from base 1. CDR1 and CDR2 are drawn from the germline V gene: SGHRS, YFSETQ.

The source is an adult with an advanced solid tumor such as melanoma, head and neck, liver or kidney cancer. The material was CD4+ or CD8+ T cells sorted from blood, obtained in a trial of the OX40 agonist ivuxolimab. This sequence uses TRBV5-1 and TRBJ1-1; TRBD1 is perhaps the D gene, given 5 matching bases. The CDR3 here reads CASSPPGTGGTEAFF. The nucleotide sequence reads as follows: TGCGCCAGCAGCCCCCCCGGGACGGGGGGCACTGAAGCTTTCTTT.